This entry lists 13 T cell receptor beta chains sequenced from one sample in a study of T cell responses to AZD1222 COVID-19 vaccine. Libraries were prepared by immunoSEQ multiplex PCR; TCRdb keeps only in-frame clonotypes and omits some of them. The sample consists of 45,000 to 65,000 clones, roughly 90% of them appearing once. Sequenced material: peripheral blood, taken 28 days after the second AZD1222 dose. These receptors originate from an adult who received the AZD1222 COVID-19 vaccine.

The J gene is TRBJ2-3, the V gene TRBV6-1, with 14 bases aligning to TRBD2. Germline CDR1 and CDR2: MNHNS and SASEGT. J lost 2 bases, V lost 2 bases, and 12 bases had no gene match. This CDR3 contains 20 residues. CDR3 in amino acids: CASSERGLAGVGGDTDTQYF. The CDR3 region has the DNA TGTGCCAGCAGTGAAAGGGGACTAGCGGGAGTAGGAGGGGACACAGATACGCAGTATTTT.

This clone came up once. The chain combines TRBV7-6 with TRBJ2-2; 9 nucleotides line up with TRBD1. Germline V CDR1 and CDR2: SGHVS, FNYEAQ. This CDR3 has 17 amino acids. The trim removed 3 bases at V and 8 bases at J, leaving 13 bases unmatched. The CDR3 coding sequence is TGTGCCAGCAGCTTTTTGGGACAGGGCGTATCCGGGGGGGAGCTGTTTTTT. The encoded protein is CASSFLGQGVSGGELFF.

This chain joins TRBV7-9 and TRBJ1-2; D is possibly TRBD1 (6 bases). Trimming took 5 bases from V and 4 from J, leaving 20 bases between them. Germline V lookup: CDR1 SEHNR, CDR2 FQNEAQ (reference sequence). The CDR3 runs to 16 residues. CDR3 nucleotides: TGTGCCAGCAGCCCCCTGGGCAGGACAGTCGTCTATGGCTACACCTTC. Translated, it gives CASSPLGRTVVYGYTF.

This chain links TRBV30 with TRBJ1-4; 8 positions agree with TRBD1. CDR1 is GTSNPN and CDR2 is SVGIG in the germline V gene (reference sequence). V was clipped by 3 bases and J by 6 bases; unmatched bases: 9. The CDR3 loop spans 15 amino acids. The CDR3 protein is CAWRGIGQGDEKLFF. CDR3 sequence (DNA): TGTGCCTGGAGAGGGATCGGACAGGGAGATGAAAAACTGTTTTTT.

The CDR3 DNA reads TGTGCCAGCAGTTTAGCCCCCGCTAACACGCAGTATTTT. Protein product: CASSLAPANTQYF. The chain combines TRBV12-3 or TRBV12-4 with TRBJ2-3, with D uncertain. The CDR3 is 13 residues long. V was trimmed by 0 bases and J by 9 bases, leaving 10 bases between them.

V and J are TRBV19 and TRBJ2-7; D not certain. The V end was cut by 3 bases, the J end by 5 bases, with 14 bases between. The CDR3 has 14 amino acids. Germline V gene lookup returns CDR1 LNHDA and CDR2 SQIVND (reference sequence). The CDR3 is CASSISSARDEQYF. As DNA, the CDR3 is TGTGCCAGTAGTATTAGCAGTGCCCGGGACGAGCAGTACTTC. Variable domain in full (rest from reference TRBV19 and TRBJ2-7): DGGITQSPKYLFRKEGQNVTLSCEQNLNHDAMYWYRQDPGQGLRLIYYSQIVNDFQKGDIAEGYSVSREKKESFPLTVTSAQKNPTAFYLCASSISSARDEQYFGPGTRLTVT.

This chain connects TRBV7-9 to TRBJ1-1; no clear D. V gave up 5 bases and J gave up 1 base, with 8 bases separating them. This CDR3 is built from 13 residues. In germline, CDR1 is SEHNR, CDR2 FQNEAQ (reference sequence). The CDR3 sequence: CASSVRGNTEAFF. The CDR3, as DNA: TGTGCCAGCAGCGTTCGGGGGAACACTGAAGCTTTCTTT.

V and J are TRBV6-1 and TRBJ1-3, with no clear D. Trimming left V 0 bases short and J 0 bases short, with 12 bases between. CDR3 length equals 17 residues. The germline V gene has CDR1 MNHNS and CDR2 SASEGT. The CDR3 reads CASSEAQSWGSGNTIYF. The CDR3 nucleotides read TGTGCCAGCAGTGAAGCGCAATCCTGGGGCTCTGGAAACACCATATATTTT.

The chain couples TRBV10-3 to TRBJ2-4; TRBD2 might be the D (6 bases). Germline V gene lookup returns CDR1 ENHRY and CDR2 SYGVKD. Trimming removed 0 bases at V and 0 bases at J, with 15 bases between. The CDR3 contains 18 residues. CDR3 DNA sequence: TGTGCCATCAGTGAGTCGGGTTTGGCTAGCGAAGCCAAAAACATTCAGTACTTC. Its protein is CAISESGLASEAKNIQYF.

DNA of the CDR3: TGCGCCAGCAGCTTAAGGCTTGAGCAGTTCTTC. It yields the protein CASSLRLEQFF. The rearrangement uses TRBV5-1 and TRBJ2-1; no clear D. The CDR3 contains 11 residues. V gave up 2 bases and J gave up 9 bases, with 6 bases separating them. The V gene's germline CDR1 is SGHRS and CDR2 YFSETQ.

CDR3 region: CASSLGQKETQYF. The CDR3 coding sequence is TGTGCCAGCAGCTTGGGGCAGAAAGAGACCCAGTACTTC. The chain links TRBV5-4 to TRBJ2-5; D is uncertain. The CDR3 contains 13 residues. Germline lookup yields CDR1 SGHNT and CDR2 YYREEE (reference sequence). The ends were cut back, 0 bases at V and 3 bases at J, with 6 bases in the middle.

The chain links TRBV4-1 to TRBJ2-1, with TRBD2 identical over 10 bases. Looked up from germline, CDR1 is MGHRA and CDR2 is YSYEKL. After removal of 1 base from V and 5 bases from J, the junction contained 8 bases not matched to a gene. This CDR3 spans 17 amino acids. CDR3 amino acids: CASSQGWLAGENNEQFF. CDR3 DNA: TGCGCCAGCAGCCAAGGATGGCTAGCGGGAGAGAACAATGAGCAGTTCTTC.

This clone was recorded only once. The V and J genes are TRBV30 and TRBJ2-7; D is unclear. In germline, CDR1 is GTSNPN, CDR2 SVGIG (reference sequence). V was cut by 4 bases and J by 3 bases, with 13 bases left in between. The CDR3 length is 13 residues. CDR3 sequence reads: CAWTPGANYEQYF. CDR3 bases: TGTGCCTGGACTCCGGGCGCCAACTACGAGCAGTACTTC.